Listed below are T cell receptor beta chains from one sample, sequenced in a study of T cell repertoires in cytomegalovirus infection. For these receptors, no antigen is known. MiXCR, run by TCRdb on the reads, gives a single entry per CDR3 protein. The sample has roughly 990,000 distinct CDR3 sequences, about 33% seen once. The input for sequencing was cultured CD8+ T cells from PBMCs, taken from culture after CMV antigen stimulation. The receptors originated from a human donor in good health (CMV status not recorded). Some clones in this sample may be carry-over from other donors' samples. Both conserved end residues are part of each CDR3. The order of the fields is CDR3 length, J gene, clone size, V gene, D gene, CDR3 DNA, CDR3 protein. The D gene is left open where the match is weak. Size is omitted from some rows. Given values are once, few, many or a class for expanded clones.

17	TRBJ1-6	few	TRBV6-1	.	TGTGCCAGCAGTGAATGGAGCCCTGAAACGGGGAATTCACCCCTCCACTTT	CASSEWSPETGNSPLHF
16	TRBJ2-1	few	TRBV28	TRBD2	TGTGCCAGCAGTTTCACGACTAGCGGGGGGAGTAATGAGCAGTTCTTC	CASSFTTSGGSNEQFF
13	TRBJ2-5	few	TRBV6-1	.	TGTGCCAGCAGCAGCTACCCCCAAGAGACCCAGTACTTC	CASSSYPQETQYF
16	TRBJ1-2	few	TRBV4-1	TRBD1	TGCGCCAGCAGCCAAGCCCCACAGGGGGCGAACTATGGCTACACCTTC	CASSQAPQGANYGYTF
14	TRBJ1-4	few	TRBV7-9	TRBD1	TGTGCCAGCAGCTTGACAGGGCGGAATGAAAAACTGTTTTTT	CASSLTGRNEKLFF
17	TRBJ2-5	.	TRBV7-6	.	TGTGCCAGCAGCTTCGGGGTCTTTCGGGACGGTCAAGAGACCCAGTACTTC	CASSFGVFRDGQETQYF
13	TRBJ2-1	.	TRBV27	.	TGTGCCAGCAGTTTCATATCCGACAGAGACCAGTTCTTC	CASSFISDRDQFF
15	TRBJ2-3	once	TRBV6-6	TRBD1	TGTGCCAGCAGTCCGACAGGGGAGAGCCCAGATACGCAGTATTTT	CASSPTGESPDTQYF
14	TRBJ2-5	few	TRBV9	TRBD2	TGTGCCAGCAGCGTCTTCGCGGGGGGGGGGACCCAGTACTTC	CASSVFAGGGTQYF
12	TRBJ2-3	few	TRBV28	.	TGTGCCAGCAGTCCCCCCCTGGATACGCAGTATTTT	CASSPPLDTQYF
15	TRBJ1-3	.	TRBV12-3/TRBV12-4	TRBD1	TGTGCCAGCAGCGGGACAGGGGGCACTGGAAACACCATATATTTT	CASSGTGGTGNTIYF
12	TRBJ1-1	few	TRBV6-2/TRBV6-3	.	TGTGCCAGCAGTTACGGTGATCCTGAAGCTTTCTTT	CASSYGDPEAFF
18	TRBJ1-2	.	TRBV7-6	TRBD1	TGTGCCAGCAGCTCCCAACGACAGGGGGCCGGTTCGGACTATGGCTACACCTTC	CASSSQRQGAGSDYGYTF
15	TRBJ2-2	few	TRBV7-6	.	TGTGCCAGCAGCCCGGGGGCGGGGAGGACCGGGGAGCTGTTTTTT	CASSPGAGRTGELFF
16	TRBJ2-1	many	TRBV7-6	TRBD2	TGTGCCAGCAGCCCAAGGACTAGCGGGGGGAACAATGAGCAGTTCTTC	CASSPRTSGGNNEQFF
17	TRBJ2-3	.	TRBV4-1	.	TGCGCCAGCAGCCCTTGGTCCAGGATGGGTAGCACAGATACGCAGTATTTT	CASSPWSRMGSTDTQYF
15	TRBJ1-5	.	TRBV7-9	.	TGTGCCAGCAGCTCACCTACCGGAACGGACCAGCCCCAGCATTTT	CASSSPTGTDQPQHF
14	TRBJ1-2	once	TRBV4-3	TRBD1	TGCGCCAGCAGCCCGGGAGGGGGCCATGAAGGCTACACCTTC	CASSPGGGHEGYTF
15	TRBJ2-3	few	TRBV3-1	.	TGTGCCAGCAGCCAAGCAACAGGGCTTACAGATACGCAGTATTTT	CASSQATGLTDTQYF
17	TRBJ2-1	.	TRBV4-3	TRBD1	TGCGCCAGCAGCCAAGAAATCTCGGGACAGGTATACAATGAGCAGTTCTTC	CASSQEISGQVYNEQFF
15	TRBJ1-5	.	TRBV27	.	TGTGCCAGCAGTTCCTTGGGGAGAGACAATCAGCCCCAGCATTTT	CASSSLGRDNQPQHF
17	TRBJ2-1	many	TRBV7-2	TRBD1	TGTGCCAGCACCGGTACCCTCAGGGACAGGGGGTACAATGAGCAGTTCTTC	CASTGTLRDRGYNEQFF
13	TRBJ1-5	.	TRBV9	.	TGTGCCAGCAGCGCGACCCTAAATCAGCCCCAGCATTTT	CASSATLNQPQHF
14	TRBJ2-1	.	TRBV5-4	.	TGTGCCAGCAGCTTCCGGAGGGGGGACATTGAGCAGTTCTTC	CASSFRRGDIEQFF
18	TRBJ1-2	.	TRBV19	TRBD1	TGTGCCAGTAGTATAGACAACCGGGACAGGGGTTTCAACTATGGCTACACCTTC	CASSIDNRDRGFNYGYTF
16	TRBJ2-1	many	TRBV4-2	TRBD2	TGTGCCAGCAGCCAAGATCGGCTAGCGGGGTACAATGAGCAGTTCTTC	CASSQDRLAGYNEQFF